Each of the 23 T cell receptor beta chains below was sequenced from the same sample in a study of T cells after yellow fever vaccination. TCRdb itself ran the 5' RACE reads through MiXCR, one entry per CDR3 protein. The sample shows approximately 350,000 distinct CDR3 sequences, 9.5% to 13% of them seen only once. Sequencing used PBMCs, obtained on the day of the first yellow fever vaccination. Receptors were obtained from a man in his late teens or twenties who received the YFV17D yellow fever vaccine.

The rearrangement joins TRBV4-2 to TRBJ1-2; the D is unclear. Germline V CDR1 and CDR2: LGHNA, YNFKEQ. V was trimmed by 3 bases and J by 2 bases, leaving 10 bases between them. The CDR3 sequence is 14 residues long. The CDR3 sequence: CASSQAVQNYGYTF. In nucleotides, the CDR3 is TGTGCCAGCAGCCAGGCGGTTCAGAACTATGGCTACACCTTC.

The V call is TRBV5-4, the J call TRBJ2-4, with 8 bases aligning to TRBD2. The V segment lost 0 bases and the J segment 7 bases; nucleotides outside the gene matches: 9. The CDR3 has 16 residues. From germline, CDR1 is SGHNT and CDR2 YYREEE (reference sequence). The DNA of the CDR3 is TGTGCCAGCAGCTTGGAACTCTACGGGGGGGCGAACATTCAGTACTTC. Encoded protein: CASSLELYGGANIQYF.

The sample holds a few counts of this clonotype. J is TRBJ2-4 and V is TRBV14; weak D call: TRBD2 (6 bases). V lost 4 bases and J lost 7, with 14 bases in between. Germline-derived CDR1 and CDR2 are SGHDN and FVKESK. The CDR3 runs to 14 residues. The CDR3 DNA is TGTGCCAGCAGCCCCCGGGGTGGGAGGAACATTCAGTACTTC. This codes for CASSPRGGRNIQYF.

This clonotype was counted ten times or more. The V gene is TRBV30, the J gene TRBJ1-1; unclear D gene. This CDR3 is 12 amino acids long. The V end lost 7 bases, the J end lost 0 bases, and 9 bases lay between the germline ends. Per the germline V gene, CDR1 is GTSNPN and CDR2 is SVGIG (reference sequence). The CDR3 loop is CALEGMNTEAFF. CDR3 nucleotide sequence: TGTGCCTTAGAGGGAATGAACACTGAAGCTTTCTTT.

This clonotype occurred a few times. V is TRBV11-1 and J is TRBJ2-1, with D perhaps TRBD1 (6 bases). The germline CDR1 and CDR2 sequences are SGHAT and FQDESV (reference sequence). This CDR3 contains 16 residues. Trimming took 1 base from V and 5 from J, leaving 15 bases between them. The CDR3 is CASSLEDSRTDNEQFF. The CDR3, as DNA: TGTGCCAGCAGCTTAGAGGACAGTCGTACGGACAATGAGCAGTTCTTC.

The rearrangement uses TRBV18 and TRBJ1-5, with D perhaps TRBD1 (5 bases). This CDR3 is 13 amino acids long. Germline assignment: CDR1 KGHSH and CDR2 LQKENI. Trimming cost V 6 bases and J 5 bases, with 11 bases left between them. CDR3 sequence: CASSAGTYQPQHF. The CDR3 bases are TGTGCCAGCTCCGCCGGGACCTATCAGCCCCAGCATTTT. Full variable domain (outside the CDR3, taken from reference TRBV18 and TRBJ1-5): NAGVMQNPRHLVRRRGQEARLRCSPMKGHSHVYWYRQLPEEGLKFMVYLQKENIIDESGMPKERFSAEFPKEGPSILRIQQVVRGDSAAYFCASSAGTYQPQHFGDGTRLSIL.

The rearrangement uses TRBV29-1 and TRBJ1-1; 8 nucleotides line up with TRBD1. Germline CDR1 reads SQVTM; CDR2 reads ANQGSEA. Germline trimming cut 7 bases from V and 4 bases from J; bases unmatched to any gene: 8. The CDR3 has 13 amino acids. The CDR3 DNA reads TGCAGCGCTTACAGGGGGACGACCACTGAAGCTTTCTTT. Translating it yields CSAYRGTTTEAFF.

The genes are TRBV9 and TRBJ1-6, with 7 bases fitting TRBD1. This CDR3 contains 14 residues. V dropped 4 bases and J dropped 8; count of bases not matched to a gene: 6. Germline V gene data show CDR1 as SGDLS and CDR2 as YYNGEE. The CDR3 DNA sequence: TGTGCCAGCAGCCCCCGACAGGGCTATTCACCCCTCCACTTT. Translated: CASSPRQGYSPLHF.

The rearrangement uses TRBV6-2 or TRBV6-3 and TRBJ2-7; 7 bases match TRBD2. CDR3 size: 15 residues. Trimming at V came to 2 bases and at J to 1 base, leaving 5 bases not matched to a gene. Germline loops: CDR1 MNHEY, CDR2 SVGEGT. CDR3 region: CASSYGLGRSYEQYV. Written as DNA, the CDR3 is TGTGCCAGCAGTTACGGACTAGGGAGATCCTACGAGCAGTACGTC.

A few counts support this clonotype. This chain connects TRBV28 to TRBJ1-5; D is undetermined. CDR1 and CDR2 (germline): MDHEN, SYDVKM. This CDR3 has 15 amino acids. The V and J ends lost 4 bases and 5 bases respectively, with 15 bases between them. The CDR3 protein is CASSSRRYQDQPQHF. CDR3 nucleotides: TGTGCCAGCAGTTCCCGACGTTACCAGGATCAGCCCCAGCATTTT.

This clonotype was observed many times. The DNA of the CDR3 is TGTGCCAGCAGCTTAGAATCGGGGGCTGGCTACACCTTC. The encoded protein is CASSLESGAGYTF. The chain couples TRBV7-2 to TRBJ1-2, with TRBD1 as a possible D gene (6 bases). The CDR3 length is 13 residues. Trimming took 1 base from V and 7 from J, leaving 10 bases between them. CDR1 is SGHTA and CDR2 is FQGNSA in the germline V gene.

The chain recombines TRBV14 with TRBJ1-1; unclear D gene. The V and J ends lost 3 bases and 0 bases respectively, with 8 bases between them. The CDR3 is 14 residues long. The germline gives CDR1 SGHDN, CDR2 FVKESK. The CDR3 nucleotides are TGTGCCAGCAGCCAGGCAGGAGTGAACACTGAAGCTTTCTTT. Residues: CASSQAGVNTEAFF.

The V gene is TRBV5-1, the J gene TRBJ1-1, with TRBD1 matching 11 bases. CDR1 and CDR2 (germline): SGHRS, YFSETQ. The J segment lost 4 bases and the V segment lost 1 base, leaving 3 bases of the junction unmatched. The CDR3 has 15 residues. Here the CDR3 reads CASSLQDRGLTEAFF. The CDR3 DNA follows: TGCGCCAGCAGCTTGCAGGACAGGGGGCTCACTGAAGCTTTCTTT.

V usage is TRBV29-1 and J usage is TRBJ2-3; D might be TRBD2 (6 bases). Germline V gene lookup returns CDR1 SQVTM and CDR2 ANQGSEA. The CDR3 is 13 amino acids. Trimming left V 2 bases short and J 9 bases short, with 15 bases between. The CDR3: CSVERGGRYTQYF. In DNA form, the CDR3 reads TGCAGCGTTGAACGGGGTGGGAGGTACACGCAGTATTTT.

The chain uses TRBV12-3 or TRBV12-4 and TRBJ1-5; the D is unclear. V was trimmed by 2 bases and J by 4 bases, leaving 6 bases between them. This CDR3 has 13 residues. CDR3 protein: CASSLWLNQPQHF. The CDR3, as DNA: TGTGCCAGCAGTTTATGGCTGAATCAGCCCCAGCATTTT.

The rearrangement joins TRBV6-4 to TRBJ1-2; D call uncertain. The CDR3 runs to 13 residues. V was pared by 2 bases and J by 4 bases, with 8 bases between. CDR1 MRHNA and CDR2 SNTAGT come from the germline V gene. The CDR3 sequence: CASSDRGGYGYTF. In DNA, the CDR3 is TGTGCCAGCAGTGACCGGGGAGGCTATGGCTACACCTTC.

This clonotype was counted ten times or more. The chain uses TRBV5-1 and TRBJ2-7; D is possibly TRBD2 (6 bases). Deletions cut 2 bases from V and 0 bases from J, with 9 bases between. Germline CDR1 SGHRS, CDR2 YFSETQ. This CDR3 region has 14 residues. DNA for the CDR3: TGCGCCAGCAGCTTTGCGGGGAGCTCCTACGAGCAGTACTTC. Translating gives CASSFAGSSYEQYF.

The CDR3, as DNA: TGTGCCAGCGCCGGGCAGGGAGCCTACAATGAGCAGTTCTTC. It specifies CASAGQGAYNEQFF. V is TRBV27 and J is TRBJ2-1; tentatively, D is TRBD1 or TRBD2 (5 bases each). Germline values: CDR1 MNHEY, CDR2 SMNVEV (reference sequence). Deletions cut 8 bases from V and 2 bases from J, with 13 bases between. The CDR3 sequence is 14 residues long.

The chain couples TRBV15 to TRBJ2-1; 9 nucleotides align to TRBD1. Trimming cost V 1 base and J 5 bases; bases outside gene matches: 3. This CDR3 is 15 amino acids long. Germline V gene sequence: CDR1 LNHNV, CDR2 YYDKDF (reference sequence). CDR3 protein: CATSRAGQGNNEQFF. CDR3 nucleotides: TGTGCCACCAGCAGAGCTGGACAGGGGAACAATGAGCAGTTCTTC.

This clonotype came up a few times. The chain recombines TRBV7-6 with TRBJ2-3; D call uncertain. Looked up from germline, CDR1 is SGHVS and CDR2 is FNYEAQ. Deletions cut 2 bases from V and 6 bases from J, with 15 bases between. The CDR3 runs 15 residues. Written as DNA, the CDR3 is TGTGCCAGCAGCTTAAATACAGAATCTCCGGATACGCAGTATTTT. Translated: CASSLNTESPDTQYF.

Comment on this clonotype: Its ends do not fully match the called genes, so a read error is possible. The chain has TRBV24-1 and TRBJ2-1; the match to TRBD2 covers 11 bases. Germline-derived CDR1 and CDR2 are KGHDR and SFDVKD. The CDR3 has 17 amino acids. This chain's CDR3 is CATGETYVAGGRNEQFF. As DNA, the CDR3 is TGTGCCACCGGTGAAACGTACGTAGCGGGGGGGCGCAATGAGCAGTTCTTC.

In this sample, this clonotype turned up many times. This chain joins TRBV7-2 and TRBJ2-2, with unresolved D. CDR3 size: 15 residues. CDR1 and CDR2 (germline): SGHTA, FQGNSA. Trimming pared 5 bases from V and 1 base from J, leaving 11 bases between. This CDR3 reads CASSPDPQNTGELFF. Here the CDR3 DNA reads TGTGCCAGCAGCCCAGACCCTCAGAACACCGGGGAGCTGTTTTTT.

In its sample, this clonotype was seen a few times. The chain joins TRBV20-1 to TRBJ2-7, with D perhaps assigned TRBD1 or TRBD2 (5 bases each). Trimming removed 4 bases at V and 1 base at J, with 17 bases between. This CDR3 has 15 amino acids. Germline values: CDR1 DFQATT, CDR2 SNEGSKA (reference sequence). Here the CDR3 DNA reads TGCAGTGCTATCCATGGATCGGGACGGTCCTACGAGCAGTACGTC. Amino acids: CSAIHGSGRSYEQYV.